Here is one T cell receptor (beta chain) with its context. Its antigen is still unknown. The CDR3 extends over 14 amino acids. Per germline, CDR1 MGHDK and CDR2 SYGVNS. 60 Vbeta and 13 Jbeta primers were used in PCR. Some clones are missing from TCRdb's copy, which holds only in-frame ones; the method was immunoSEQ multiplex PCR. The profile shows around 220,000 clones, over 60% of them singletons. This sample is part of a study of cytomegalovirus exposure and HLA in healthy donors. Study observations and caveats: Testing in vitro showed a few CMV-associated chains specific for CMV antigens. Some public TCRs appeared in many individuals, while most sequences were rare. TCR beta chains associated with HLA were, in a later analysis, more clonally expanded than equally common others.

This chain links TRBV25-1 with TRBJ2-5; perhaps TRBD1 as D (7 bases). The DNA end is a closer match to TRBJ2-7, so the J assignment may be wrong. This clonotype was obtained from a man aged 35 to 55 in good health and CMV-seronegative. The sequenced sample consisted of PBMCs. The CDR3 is CASSDPSRGDEQYF. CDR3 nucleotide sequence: TGTGCCAGCAGTGACCCCTCCAGGGGGGACGAGCAGTACTTC.